One sample yielded the 27 T cell receptor beta chains listed below, sequenced in a study of molecular identifiers for immune sequencing clone quantification. TCRdb fed the PCR reads into MiXCR, producing one record per CDR3 protein. Among some 320,000 distinct CDR3 sequences listed, 20% to 25% were seen once. The sample was naive CD8+ T cells from blood, with Jurkat cell RNA spiked in. The subset was: FACS-sorted CD8+CD4-CCR7+CD45RA+ naive T cells. Receptor source: a human donor in good health. Some libraries in this study had Jurkat cell RNA spiked in.

Ten or more counts support this clonotype. The chain is built from TRBV7-9 and TRBJ1-1, with D unresolved. Per germline, CDR1 SEHNR and CDR2 FQNEAQ (reference sequence). V was trimmed by 1 base and J by 6 bases, leaving 15 bases between them. The CDR3 runs 15 residues. The CDR3 DNA sequence: TGTGCCAGCAGCTTAGTTGTAGGGATCCACCCTGAAGCTTTCTTT. The encoded protein is CASSLVVGIHPEAFF.

This clonotype was counted many times. The CDR3 loop is CSVVYRTGFGYTF. The CDR3 DNA sequence: TGCAGCGTTGTATATCGGACAGGGTTTGGCTACACCTTC. The chain is built from TRBV29-1 and TRBJ1-2; 8 bases are a match to TRBD1. The length of the CDR3 is 13 residues. With 4 bases clipped from V and 7 bases from J, the junction kept 8 bases outside the gene matches. Germline CDR1 and CDR2: SQVTM and ANQGSEA.

This clonotype was picked up many times. The CDR3 reads CASSSPLLATQLPDTQYF. The CDR3, as DNA: TGTGCCAGCAGTTCCCCTTTACTAGCGACTCAGTTACCAGATACGCAGTATTTT. The rearrangement joins TRBV28 to TRBJ2-3, with 7 positions matching TRBD2. Germline CDR1 reads MDHEN; CDR2 reads SYDVKM. The V gene end was trimmed by 4 bases and the J gene end by 4 bases; junction bases not matched to a gene: 17. The CDR3 runs to 18 residues.

This clonotype turned up a few times. The chain is built from TRBV5-6 and TRBJ2-3; 12 bases agree with TRBD2. V lost 4 bases and J lost 2; bases outside the gene matches: 8. The CDR3 runs 17 residues. Germline V gene data show CDR1 as SGHDT and CDR2 as YYEEEE. The CDR3, as DNA: TGTGCCAGCAGCCGACTAGCGGGGGACCCTTTCACAGATACGCAGTATTTT. This translates into CASSRLAGDPFTDTQYF.

This clonotype showed up many times. The rearrangement joins TRBV7-9 to TRBJ1-5, with no clear D. Per the germline V gene, CDR1 is SEHNR and CDR2 is FQNEAQ (reference sequence). The CDR3 sequence is 12 residues long. Trimming cost V 8 bases and J 2 bases, with 7 bases left between them. The CDR3 spells CASREGNQPQHF. Here the CDR3 DNA reads TGTGCCAGCCGAGAGGGCAATCAGCCCCAGCATTTT.

Ten or more counts support this clonotype. The CDR3 loop reads CASSLWGPQDTQYF. CDR3 sequence (DNA): TGTGCCAGCAGTTTATGGGGACCACAAGATACGCAGTATTTT. The chain joins TRBV27 to TRBJ2-3, with D possibly being TRBD1 or TRBD2 (5 bases each). The CDR3 sequence is 14 residues long. The germline CDR1 and CDR2 sequences are MNHEY and SMNVEV (reference sequence). Trimming took off 1 base at V and 5 bases at J, with 10 bases between the two ends.

Comments on this clonotype: Just one base apart from a much larger clone, this may be a read error. V gene TRBV4-3 combines with J gene TRBJ2-1; tentative D call: TRBD1 (6 bases). The germline CDR1 and CDR2 sequences are LGHNA and YSLEER. Trimming left V 1 base short and J 6 bases short, with 13 bases between. CDR3 length: 15 residues. In DNA form, the CDR3 reads TGCGCCAGCAGCCAAGCCGGGACAAGAGTCAATGAGCAGTTCTTC. Translating it yields CASSQAGTRVNEQFF.

This clonotype came up many times. The rearrangement links TRBV7-6 to TRBJ2-3; 7 positions agree with TRBD1. Germline CDR1 and CDR2: SGHVS and FNYEAQ. Trimming removed 5 bases from V and 5 bases from J; junction bases left unmatched: 4. The CDR3 length is 13 residues. CDR3 DNA: TGTGCCAGCAGCCTACAGGGGATAGATACGCAGTATTTT. It is translated as CASSLQGIDTQYF.

This clonotype has a count of ten or more. J is TRBJ2-3 and V is TRBV2; D call uncertain. V was clipped by 1 base and J by 6 bases, with 11 bases between them. The CDR3 spans 14 residues. Germline V gene sequence: CDR1 SNHLY, CDR2 FYNNEI. In nucleotides, the CDR3 is TGTGCCAGCAGTGAAGAGTCCCATACTGATACGCAGTATTTT. This codes for CASSEESHTDTQYF.

This clonotype was counted many times. CDR3 protein: CASSYGVSGANVLTF. The CDR3 nucleotides are TGTGCCAGCAGTTACGGTGTCTCTGGGGCCAACGTCCTGACTTTC. The chain has TRBV6-2 or TRBV6-3 and TRBJ2-6; D call uncertain. Germline V CDR1 and CDR2: MNHEY, SVGEGT. The CDR3 is 15 residues long. Trimming pared 2 bases from V and 0 bases from J, leaving 5 bases between.

This clonotype showed up many times. The V call is TRBV28, the J call TRBJ2-3, with D perhaps being TRBD1 or TRBD2 (5 bases each). Germline loops: CDR1 MDHEN, CDR2 SYDVKM. The V and J ends lost 2 bases and 7 bases respectively, with 13 bases between them. The length of the CDR3 is 14 residues. For the CDR3, the DNA is TGTGCCAGCAGTTTAGAGGGACCGACGAATACGCAGTATTTT. This translates into CASSLEGPTNTQYF.

The chain joins TRBV10-2 to TRBJ2-3; 13 bases match TRBD2. Germline V lookup: CDR1 WSHSY, CDR2 SAAADI. The CDR3 runs 16 residues. Trimming took 7 bases from V and 0 from J; bases not matched to a gene: 4. CDR3 sequence reads: CASTPLAGGSTDTQYF. The DNA of the CDR3 is TGCGCCAGCACCCCACTAGCGGGGGGGAGCACAGATACGCAGTATTTT.

This clonotype occurred many times. The CDR3 DNA reads as TGTGCCACCAGCAGAGGGTACGAGCAGTACTTC. This translates into CATSRGYEQYF. The V call is TRBV15, the J call TRBJ2-7; unclear D gene. V was shortened by 1 base and J by 4 bases, with 2 bases between the two germline ends. The CDR3 spans 11 residues. In germline, CDR1 is LNHNV, CDR2 YYDKDF (reference sequence).

The gene calls are TRBV4-3 and TRBJ1-2, with TRBD1 matching 8 bases. CDR1 and CDR2 from the germline V gene are LGHNA and YSLEER. The CDR3 is 17 amino acids. V dropped 0 bases and J dropped 0; count of bases not matched to a gene: 6. In nucleotides, the CDR3 is TGCGCCAGCAGCCAAGATGACAGGGGCCCCACTAACTATGGCTACACCTTC. It specifies CASSQDDRGPTNYGYTF.

This chain links TRBV6-2 or TRBV6-3 with TRBJ2-2, with 9 bases fitting TRBD1. V gave up 6 bases and J gave up 5 bases; unmatched junction bases: 7. CDR1 is MNHEY and CDR2 is SVGEGT in the germline V gene. The CDR3 consists of 15 residues. CDR3 nucleotides: TGTGCCAGCAGAAACTCCGGGACAGGGACCGGGGAGCTGTTTTTT. It is translated as CASRNSGTGTGELFF.

This clonotype was picked up many times. The chain recombines TRBV4-3 with TRBJ1-4; a weak D match, TRBD1 (5 bases). The CDR3 spans 18 residues. Germline V gene sequence: CDR1 LGHNA, CDR2 YSLEER. Trimming removed 0 bases from V and 2 bases from J, with 16 bases in between. The CDR3 is CASSQDDWGMGTNEKLFF. Here the CDR3 DNA reads TGCGCCAGCAGCCAAGATGACTGGGGGATGGGGACTAATGAAAAACTGTTTTTT.

Of note for this clonotype: A read error may explain this, as a much larger clone is one base away. The V call is TRBV6-5, the J call TRBJ2-1; the D is unclear. Germline values: CDR1 MNHEY, CDR2 SVGAGI. The CDR3 has 16 amino acids. The ends were cut back, 2 bases at V and 8 bases at J, with 19 bases in the middle. The CDR3 DNA sequence: TGTGCCAGCAGTTACCCGAGTCGAGTTCTGTGGGATGAGCAGTTCTTC. Translating it yields CASSYPSRVLWDEQFF.

Many counts were recorded for this clonotype. The chain carries TRBV28 and TRBJ1-3; D is unresolved. CDR3 length: 19 residues. V lost 3 bases to trimming and J lost 0 bases, with 21 bases between them. Germline V gene lookup returns CDR1 MDHEN and CDR2 SYDVKM. The CDR3 protein is CASSLYPTEGPLSGNTIYF. The CDR3 DNA sequence: TGTGCCAGCAGTTTGTATCCCACAGAGGGCCCTCTCTCTGGAAACACCATATATTTT.

This rearrangement joins TRBV30 to TRBJ2-4; D is undetermined. V was cut by 0 bases and J by 3 bases, with 15 bases left in between. The CDR3 is 16 amino acids. The germline V gene has CDR1 GTSNPN and CDR2 SVGIG (reference sequence). The CDR3 loop is CAWSVHEDAGKNIQYF. The DNA for the CDR3 is TGTGCCTGGAGTGTACATGAGGACGCTGGCAAAAACATTCAGTACTTC. Full variable domain (rest looked up from reference TRBV30 and TRBJ2-4): SQTIHQWPATLVQPVGSPLSLECTVEGTSNPNLYWYRQAAGRGLQLLFYSVGIGQISSEVPQNLSASRPQDRQFILSSKKLLLSDSGFYLCAWSVHEDAGKNIQYFGAGTRLSVL.

This clonotype was observed a handful of times. This sequence joins TRBV7-9 and TRBJ2-5, with a weak D call TRBD1 (6 bases). The CDR3 is 15 amino acids. Germline CDR1 and CDR2: SEHNR and FQNEAQ (reference sequence). Between the trimmed V and J ends, which lost 0 bases and 5 bases, there was a span of 13 bases. CDR3 DNA sequence: TGTGCCAGCAGCTTAGCGCAGGGGAAGGATGAGACCCAGTACTTC. This encodes CASSLAQGKDETQYF.

This clonotype was counted only a few times. The chain links TRBV7-9 to TRBJ1-4, with D unclear. CDR1 and CDR2 (germline): SEHNR, FQNEAQ (reference sequence). The CDR3 loop spans 14 amino acids. V dropped 5 bases and J dropped 7 bases, with 14 bases sitting between them. CDR3 DNA sequence: TGTGCCAGCAGCCCCATCACTTCTGGTGAAAAACTGTTTTTT. Amino acids: CASSPITSGEKLFF. The full variable domain, rest sourced from reference TRBV7-9 and TRBJ1-4, is DTGVSQNPRHKITKRGQNVTFRCDPISEHNRLYWYRQTLGQGPEFLTYFQNEAQLEKSRLLSDRFSAERPKGSFSTLEIQRTEQGDSAMYLCASSPITSGEKLFFGSGTQLSVL.

CDR3: CASSSPARGGRETQYF. In DNA, the CDR3 is TGTGCCAGCAGTTCTCCCGCCCGGGGGGGCCGAGAGACCCAGTACTTC. The V call is TRBV12-3 or TRBV12-4, the J call TRBJ2-5; 8 nucleotides agree with TRBD2. CDR3 length: 16 amino acids. Germline trimming cut 4 bases from V and 4 bases from J; bases unmatched to any gene: 11.

This clonotype was found many times. The genes are TRBV5-6 and TRBJ1-5; D is perhaps TRBD1 (5 bases). From germline, CDR1 is SGHDT and CDR2 YYEEEE. The CDR3 covers 16 residues. Trimming took off 0 bases at V and 3 bases at J, with 13 bases between the two ends. The CDR3 loop is CASSLAGRVDNQPQHF. The CDR3 nucleotides are TGTGCCAGCAGCTTGGCCGGCAGGGTAGACAATCAGCCCCAGCATTTT.

This clonotype was seen many times. V is TRBV4-3 and J is TRBJ2-3; TRBD2 is a possible D gene (5 bases). With 1 base removed from V and 1 base from J, the gap between germline ends came to 9 bases. From germline, CDR1 is LGHNA and CDR2 YSLEER. The CDR3 runs 15 residues. The CDR3 loop reads CASSQGTARTDTQYF. The CDR3 DNA is TGCGCCAGCAGCCAAGGGACTGCTCGCACAGATACGCAGTATTTT.

Only a few counts were recorded for this clonotype. The chain employs TRBV28 and TRBJ1-1, with 7 nucleotides matching TRBD1. This CDR3 has 18 residues. CDR1 is MDHEN and CDR2 is SYDVKM in the germline V gene. V was clipped by 5 bases and J by 0 bases; unmatched bases: 15. CDR3 DNA: TGTGCCAGCAGTCTACCCGACAGGGTATATCGGATGAACACTGAAGCTTTCTTT. Translated: CASSLPDRVYRMNTEAFF.

This clonotype was recorded at least ten times. The chain uses TRBV7-9 and TRBJ1-3; no reliable D call. The V gene's germline CDR1 is SEHNR and CDR2 FQNEAQ (reference sequence). The CDR3 sequence is 14 residues long. Trimming left V 3 bases short and J 0 bases short, with 6 bases between. The CDR3 is CASSFAGSGNTIYF. In nucleotides, the CDR3 is TGTGCCAGCAGCTTCGCGGGCTCTGGAAACACCATATATTTT.

This clonotype appeared a few times. The V gene is TRBV28, the J gene TRBJ2-7, with a possible D match to TRBD1 (6 bases). The CDR3 has 14 amino acids. Deletions cut 6 bases from V and 4 bases from J, with 16 bases between. Germline CDR1 reads MDHEN; CDR2 reads SYDVKM. The CDR3 region has the DNA TGTGCCAGCAGCCCCGGGACATTCCTTTACGAGCAGTACTTC. It translates to CASSPGTFLYEQYF.